This paragraph covers one T cell receptor (beta chain) sequence. This clonotype was seen ten or more times. Its antigen remains unidentified. No much larger clone exists at a distance of one base, and base qualities are not known. Preparation of the library involved PCR. Instrument on record: Illumina HiSeq 2500. TCR libraries were prepared with molecular barcoding, using unique molecular identifiers to normalize TCRbeta repertoire quantification. TCRdb handled the public reads itself, with Q25 trimming in fastp and clone calling in MiXCR, and kept productive beta chains. One record per CDR3 amino acid sequence lists the most common genes and DNA. The sample contains some 200,000 distinct CDR3 sequences, about 8.4% of them found a single time. The ten largest clones capture 35% of the sample. The sample's treatment or condition label, decoded: allogeneic hematopoietic cell transplantation with graft depleted of TCRalphabeta T cells and CD19 B cells. Transplant recipients were children who received TCRalphabeta/CD19-depleted allogeneic hematopoietic cell grafts.

The V and J ends are trimmed by 7 bases and 4 bases, leaving 14 bases between them. There are 13 amino acids in the CDR3, from cysteine to phenylalanine inclusive. Only the CDR3 region is kept as DNA, spanning 39 bases read in frame from base 1. This entry is derived from a study of T-cell reconstitution after alpha-beta-depleted transplantation in children (dated by TCRdb to 2016 to 2017). With respect to the entire study: T-cell immune reconstitution after TCRalphabeta/CD19-depleted allogeneic hematopoietic cell transplantation in children was quantitatively tracked in the study by means of TCR repertoire profiling. Study-wide findings and limitations: The frequencies of hyperexpanded clones fell over the following months, and after one year, T-cell counts and TCRbeta diversity were mostly attributed to newly produced T cells. In some patients, the high TCRbeta diversity seen at day 60 was put down to recipient T cells and intrathymic progenitors that had survived conditioning. The apparently early recovery of alphabetaT-cell counts about two months after transplant reportedly depended on only several hundred rapidly expanded clones that came from non-depleted graft cells.

The clonotype comes from a male patient between 2 and 10 years old who had a stem cell transplant for acute myeloid leukemia, so the T cells may come from the graft donor. Here the sequenced sample was PBMCs, mostly from graft donor cells, taken 360 days after TCRalphabeta/CD19-depleted stem cell transplant. The sequence joins TRBV12-3 or TRBV12-4 to TRBJ2-7, with the D gene call left open. CDR3 region: CASTLRPAYEQYF. In nucleotides, the sequence is TGTGCCAGCACCCTCAGGCCAGCTTACGAGCAGTACTTC.